This is a list of T cell receptor beta chains from one sample in a study of blood T cell repertoires in COVID-19. Sequenced by immunoSEQ multiplex PCR; TCRdb stores in-frame clones only, minus some. Among under 300,000 clones listed, 84% were seen once. The sample taken for sequencing was peripheral blood. The receptors derive from a man aged 50 to 60 with acute or convalescent COVID-19. CDR3s include the opening cysteine and the closing phenylalanine or tryptophan. The D gene is left open where the match is weak. Clone size is stated in some rows and not others, as once, few, many or a class when expanded.

cdr3_aa cdr3_nt j_call cdr3_length v_call clone_size d_call
CASSFRDRETQYF TGTGCCAGCAGCTTCCGGGACAGGGAGACCCAGTACTTC TRBJ2-5 13 TRBV5-5 - TRBD1
CASSYEGQGNTEAFF TGTGCCAGCAGTTACGAAGGACAGGGGAACACTGAAGCTTTCTTT TRBJ1-1 15 TRBV6-5 - TRBD1
CASSLRDIPVSPLHF TGTGCCAGCAGCCTAAGGGACATCCCCGTTTCACCCCTCCACTTT TRBJ1-6 15 TRBV25-1 once -
CAWSWARVTYNEQFF TGTGCCTGGAGCTGGGCCAGGGTTACCTACAATGAGCAGTTCTTC TRBJ2-1 15 TRBV30 once -
CASSLGQGQQYF TGTGCCAGCAGCTTGGGACAGGGGCAGCAGTACTTC TRBJ2-7 12 TRBV7-3 - TRBD1
CASRRTSGADTQYF TGTGCCAGCAGGAGGACTAGCGGGGCAGATACGCAGTATTTT TRBJ2-3 14 TRBV2 - TRBD2
CASRGTGKGEAFF TGTGCCAGCAGGGGGACAGGGAAGGGTGAAGCTTTCTTT TRBJ1-1 13 TRBV12-3/TRBV12-4 - TRBD1
CASNLLDGYTF TGTGCCAGCAATCTACTTGATGGCTACACCTTC TRBJ1-2 11 TRBV6-5 - -
CASSLGLLNSPLHF TGTGCCAGCAGCTTGGGACTTCTGAATTCACCCCTCCACTTT TRBJ1-6 14 TRBV5-6 - -
CASSFGLAGGGDTQYF TGCGCCAGCAGCTTCGGCCTAGCGGGAGGTGGGGATACGCAGTATTTT TRBJ2-3 16 TRBV5-1 - TRBD2
CAWTGWGTEAFF TGTGCCTGGACAGGGTGGGGCACTGAAGCTTTCTTT TRBJ1-1 12 TRBV30 - -
CASSSTQGANQPQHF TGTGCCAGCAGCTCTACGCAGGGGGCAAATCAGCCCCAGCATTTT TRBJ1-5 15 TRBV7-9 - TRBD1
CASSYEQGAIGNTIYF TGTGCCAGCAGTTACGAACAGGGGGCTATTGGAAACACCATATATTTT TRBJ1-3 16 TRBV6-5 - TRBD1
CASSSRGASGSVTGELFF TGTGCTAGCAGCTCAAGAGGTGCTAGCGGGAGTGTTACCGGGGAGCTGTTTTTT TRBJ2-2 18 TRBV7-7 - TRBD2
CASSAQGQGTGELFF TGTGCCAGCAGCGCGCAGGGTCAAGGCACCGGGGAGCTGTTTTTT TRBJ2-2 15 TRBV5-6 once -
CASSLGQGLGAQYF TGCGCCAGCAGCTTGGGTCAGGGGCTTGGGGCCCAGTACTTC TRBJ2-5 14 TRBV5-1 - -
CASSPDGWAQHF TGTGCCAGTAGTCCCGACGGGTGGGCCCAGCATTTT TRBJ1-5 12 TRBV19 - -
CASSQQRGKGYTF TGTGCCAGCAGCCAACAACGGGGAAAAGGCTACACCTTC TRBJ1-2 13 TRBV6-4 - -
CASSQGGTEIHYGYTF TGCGCCAGCAGCCAAGGTGGGACAGAGATCCACTATGGCTACACCTTC TRBJ1-2 16 TRBV4-1 - TRBD1
CASSLNSGSFRTDTQYF TGTGCCAGCTCACTTAATAGCGGGAGCTTCCGCACAGATACGCAGTATTTT TRBJ2-3 17 TRBV18 - TRBD2
CASSTHRELSSTNEKLFF TGTGCCAGCAGCACACACAGGGAGCTTTCCTCAACTAATGAAAAACTGTTTTTT TRBJ1-4 18 TRBV11-3 - -
CASSPRRTGDEQYF TGTGCCAGCAGCCCAAGACGGACAGGGGACGAGCAGTACTTC TRBJ2-7 14 TRBV7-2 - TRBD1
CASSQGGQVSGANVLTF TGCGCCAGCAGCCAGGGGGGGCAGGTCTCCGGGGCCAACGTCCTGACTTTC TRBJ2-6 17 TRBV4-1 - -
CASSSGTSSYEQYF TGTGCCAGTAGTTCCGGGACTTCCTCCTACGAGCAGTACTTC TRBJ2-7 14 TRBV19 - -
CASSPQNAGEGQPQHF TGTGCCAGCTCACCCCAAAACGCGGGGGAGGGTCAGCCCCAGCATTTT TRBJ1-5 16 TRBV18 - -
CASSLLASLRF TGTGCCAGCAGCTTGCTTGCATCTCTGAGATTT TRBJ1-4 11 TRBV5-8 - -
CASSLSWASGLTDTQYF TGTGCCAGCAGTTTATCGTGGGCTAGCGGTCTCACAGATACGCAGTATTTT TRBJ2-3 17 TRBV27 - TRBD2
CASSLTPGIREKLFF TGCGCCAGCAGCCTCACTCCGGGAATCCGTGAAAAACTGTTTTTT TRBJ1-4 15 TRBV5-1 - -
CASIIGAYNEQFF TGTGCCAGCATTATCGGGGCCTACAATGAGCAGTTCTTC TRBJ2-1 13 TRBV5-8 - -
CASSQTRREKLFF TGTGCCAGCAGCCAAACGCGCCGGGAAAAACTGTTTTTT TRBJ1-4 13 TRBV3-1/TRBV3-2 - -
CASSPRLDGTQYF TGTGCCAGCAGCCCCAGACTGGATGGTACGCAGTATTTT TRBJ2-3 13 TRBV6-2/TRBV6-3 - -
CASSSTGGDGYTF TGTGCCAGCAGCTCGACAGGGGGCGATGGCTACACCTTC TRBJ1-2 13 TRBV7-3 - TRBD1
CASSYRDRGIIQTQYF TGTGCCAGCAGCTACAGGGACAGGGGAATCATTCAGACCCAGTACTTC TRBJ2-5 16 TRBV5-5 - TRBD1
CASRDRGYVQETQYF TGTGCCAGCCGGGACAGGGGGTACGTCCAAGAGACCCAGTACTTC TRBJ2-5 15 TRBV2 - TRBD1
CASGHRGRNTEAFF TGTGCCAGCGGTCACAGGGGGCGGAACACTGAAGCTTTCTTT TRBJ1-1 14 TRBV27 - TRBD1
CASSQSLASGAPDQYF TGTGCCAGCAGCCAATCTCTGGCTAGCGGGGCCCCAGACCAGTACTTC TRBJ2-5 16 TRBV4-2 - TRBD2
CASRTTVVMETQYF TGTGCCAGCAGGACGACAGTGGTGATGGAGACCCAGTACTTC TRBJ2-5 14 TRBV6-1 once -
CASSHSLNPGLANTDTQYF TGTGCCAGCTCCCACTCCTTAAACCCGGGACTAGCGAACACAGATACGCAGTATTTT TRBJ2-3 19 TRBV18 - TRBD2
CASSVLPLENRPSDGYTF TGTGCCAGCAGCGTCCTCCCTCTTGAAAACAGGCCCTCGGATGGCTACACCTTC TRBJ1-2 18 TRBV9 - -
CASSPPLDIYGYTF TGTGCCAGCTCACCACCGCTGGACATCTATGGCTACACCTTC TRBJ1-2 14 TRBV18 - -
CASSFRGQGEAYEQYF TGCGCCAGCAGCTTCCGGGGACAGGGGGAGGCCTACGAGCAGTACTTC TRBJ2-7 16 TRBV5-1 - TRBD1
CASSQELMGTQYF TGTGCCAGCAGCCAAGAACTAATGGGTACGCAGTATTTT TRBJ2-3 13 TRBV3-1/TRBV3-2 - -
CASSSFRTGLSRYEQYF TGTGCCAGCAGCTCCTTTCGGACAGGGCTAAGTCGTTACGAGCAGTACTTC TRBJ2-7 17 TRBV11-3 - TRBD1
CASGQGDRETQYF TGTGCCAGTGGACAGGGTGATAGGGAGACCCAGTACTTC TRBJ2-5 13 TRBV19 - TRBD1
CASSLDPGRGYENEQFF TGTGCCAGCAGCTTAGATCCAGGGCGGGGATACGAAAATGAGCAGTTCTTC TRBJ2-1 17 TRBV11-2 - -
CSVDSTREDYGYTF TGCAGCGTTGATAGTACACGGGAAGACTATGGCTACACCTTC TRBJ1-2 14 TRBV29-1 - -
CASSLDSVQFF TGTGCCAGCAGCCTGGATAGCGTCCAGTTCTTC TRBJ2-1 11 TRBV3-1/TRBV3-2 - -
CASSSRGQGGTGELFF TGCGCCAGCAGCTCCCGGGGACAGGGGGGCACCGGGGAGCTGTTTTTT TRBJ2-2 16 TRBV5-1 - TRBD1
CSGRLARWSTDTQYF TGCAGCGGGCGACTAGCCAGGTGGAGCACAGATACGCAGTATTTT TRBJ2-3 15 TRBV29-1 - TRBD2